These T cell receptor beta chains were read from a single sample in a study of cytomegalovirus exposure and HLA in healthy donors. The protocol was immunoSEQ multiplex PCR, while the TCRdb copy is restricted to in-frame clones and leaves out a portion. In the table there are about 30,000 clones, about 86% of which are singletons. The sequenced sample consisted of PBMCs. These TCRs come from a boy between 5 and 17 years old in good health and CMV-seronegative. The CDR3 runs from the conserved cysteine through the conserved F or W.

TRBV28	TRBJ2-2	CASSHARVLTGELFF
TRBV9	TRBJ1-2	CASSVVARGRSGYTF
TRBV7-2	TRBJ2-1	CASSLLLAGEYNEQFF
TRBV18	TRBJ1-5	CASSPDLTGGDQPQHF
TRBV6-4	TRBJ2-1	CASSEGAFYNEQFF
TRBV4-1	TRBJ1-1	CASSQSAGSTEAFF
TRBV5-6	TRBJ1-2	CASSPGQGARGYTF
TRBV27	TRBJ2-7	CASSLSGAGGYEQYF
TRBV27	TRBJ1-6	CASSLMDRASYNSPLHF
TRBV27	TRBJ1-6	CASSLYLRGLSYNSPLHF
TRBV5-3	TRBJ1-6	CARSHTGQSSYNSPLHF